The T cell receptor (beta chain) described here comes from a study of OX40 agonist ivuxolimab in advanced cancers. On the study more broadly: Ivuxolimab, which is an agonistic anti-OX40 (CD134) antibody, was administered to the patients. The dose-escalation group included hepatocellular carcinoma, melanoma, renal cell carcinoma and head and neck cancer. Study-level results: Expanded clones were, on average, more numerous in CD8+ T cells than in CD4+.

This table comes from immunoSEQ multiplex PCR, and its TCRdb copy is limited to in-frame clones, with some not included. The repertoire includes some 82,000 clones, about 91% of them detected once, and about 0.78% sits in the top ten. Germline V gene sequence: CDR1 SGHAT, CDR2 FQNNGV. V lost 5 bases and J lost 6, with 18 bases in between. This CDR3 contains 15 residues. Comments on this clone: Its antigen is not known.

The chain carries TRBV11-2 and TRBJ2-3; D is unclear. This receptor was taken from an adult with an advanced solid tumor such as melanoma, head and neck, liver or kidney cancer. The specimen was CD4+ or CD8+ T cells sorted from blood, collected in a trial of the OX40 agonist ivuxolimab. The CDR3 DNA is TGTGCCAGCAGCCGTTACGGGCTCCAGGAGGATACGCAGTATTTT. This codes for CASSRYGLQEDTQYF.